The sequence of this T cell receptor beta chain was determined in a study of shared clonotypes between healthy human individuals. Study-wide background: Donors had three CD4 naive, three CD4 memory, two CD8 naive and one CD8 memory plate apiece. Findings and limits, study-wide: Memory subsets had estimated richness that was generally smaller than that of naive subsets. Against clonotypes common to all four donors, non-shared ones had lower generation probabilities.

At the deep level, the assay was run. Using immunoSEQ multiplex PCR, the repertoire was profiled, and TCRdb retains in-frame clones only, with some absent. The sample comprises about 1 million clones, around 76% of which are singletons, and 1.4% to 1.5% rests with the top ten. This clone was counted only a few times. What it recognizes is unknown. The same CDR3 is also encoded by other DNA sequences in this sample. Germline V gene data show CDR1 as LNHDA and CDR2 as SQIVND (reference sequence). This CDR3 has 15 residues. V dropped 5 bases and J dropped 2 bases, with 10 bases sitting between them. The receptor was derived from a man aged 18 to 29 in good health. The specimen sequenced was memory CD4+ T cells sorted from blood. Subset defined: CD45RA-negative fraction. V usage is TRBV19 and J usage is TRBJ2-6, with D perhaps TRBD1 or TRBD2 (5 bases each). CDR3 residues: CASSSQGAGANVLTF. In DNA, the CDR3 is TGTGCCAGTAGTTCTCAGGGAGCTGGGGCCAACGTCCTGACTTTC.